This is a list of T cell receptor beta chains from one sample in a study of shared clonotypes between healthy human individuals. Sequencing used immunoSEQ multiplex PCR; TCRdb keeps in-frame clones, though not all of them. Among about 490,000 clones listed, approximately 80% were seen once. Sequenced input: PBMCs. Receptor source: a woman aged 40 to 55 in good health. Some clones in this sample may be carry-over from other donors' samples. Both conserved end residues are part of each CDR3. The order of the fields is V gene, D gene, J gene, clone size, CDR3 protein, CDR3 DNA. The D gene is left open where the match is weak. For some rows the clone size is stated as once, few or many, or as a class when expanded; others skip it.

TRBV5-1,TRBD2,TRBJ2-7,-,CASSLADNYEQYF,TGCGCCAGCAGCCTAGCGGATAATTACGAGCAGTACTTC
TRBV7-2,TRBD1,TRBJ2-4,few,CASSPTGVKNIQYF,TGTGCCAGCAGCCCGACAGGGGTTAAAAACATTCAGTACTTC
TRBV29-1,TRBD2,TRBJ2-5,-,CSVAGATSGSSPQETQYF,TGCAGCGTTGCGGGTGCGACTAGCGGGAGTTCCCCACAAGAGACCCAGTACTTC
TRBV5-1,-,TRBJ1-5,-,CASSLDSHDQPQHF,TGCGCCAGCAGCTTGGACAGTCACGATCAGCCCCAGCATTTT
TRBV2,TRBD2,TRBJ2-2,many,CASSPLAGGPRTGELFF,TGTGCCAGCAGTCCTCTAGCGGGAGGGCCCCGCACCGGGGAGCTGTTTTTT
TRBV7-9,-,TRBJ2-1,-,CASSFSPPGTTYNEQFF,TGTGCCAGCAGCTTCAGCCCTCCGGGGACCACCTACAATGAGCAGTTCTTC
TRBV6-1,TRBD1,TRBJ1-5,few,CASSVIESGGQPQHF,TGTGCCAGCAGTGTAATAGAGTCAGGGGGGCAGCCCCAGCATTTT
TRBV29-1,TRBD2,TRBJ2-5,-,CSVEASGWETQYF,TGCAGCGTTGAGGCTAGCGGGTGGGAGACCCAGTACTTC
TRBV18,-,TRBJ2-1,-,CASSRASSYNEQFF,TGTGCCAGCTCACGAGCGTCCTCCTACAATGAGCAGTTCTTC
TRBV20-1,-,TRBJ2-1,once,CSATGPLRQFF,TGCAGTGCAACGGGACCCCTGCGTCAGTTCTTC
TRBV6-4,-,TRBJ2-7,few,CASSDGQGRKQYF,TGTGCCAGCAGTGATGGTCAGGGGAGGAAGCAGTACTTC
TRBV2,TRBD2,TRBJ2-2,few,CASSEPLGLADTGELFF,TGTGCCAGCAGTGAACCCCTGGGACTAGCGGACACCGGGGAGCTGTTTTTT
TRBV11-2,-,TRBJ2-1,-,CASRLSRDNYNEQFF,TGTGCCAGCAGGCTATCCCGGGACAACTACAATGAGCAGTTCTTC
TRBV10-3,TRBD2,TRBJ2-7,-,CATRPSGRGREVEF,TGTGCCACCCGGCCCAGCGGGAGAGGACGAGAGGTGGAGTTC
TRBV9,-,TRBJ1-3,-,CASNVGPASGNTIYF,TGTGCCAGCAACGTAGGGCCAGCCTCTGGAAACACCATATATTTT
TRBV15,-,TRBJ2-3,-,CATRDGGHTDTQYF,TGTGCCACCAGAGATGGGGGGCACACAGATACGCAGTATTTT
TRBV6-5,-,TRBJ2-7,-,CASSYPDGEQYF,TGTGCCAGCAGTTACCCCGATGGAGAGCAGTACTTC
TRBV28,-,TRBJ1-5,many,CASSLVPRGVHVEPQHF,TGTGCCAGCAGTTTAGTCCCCCGTGGAGTCCACGTGGAGCCCCAGCATTTT
TRBV12-2,-,TRBJ2-3,-,CASWLAETDTQYF,TGTGCAAGTTGGCTAGCGGAAACAGATACGCAGTATTTT
TRBV11-3,TRBD2,TRBJ2-7,-,CASSIELAGSGRDEQYF,TGTGCCAGCAGCATAGAACTAGCGGGGAGTGGGAGGGACGAGCAGTACTTC
TRBV2,-,TRBJ1-5,-,CASGGGSNQPQHF,TGTGCCAGCGGGGGGGGAAGCAATCAGCCCCAGCATTTT
TRBV19,TRBD1,TRBJ2-1,few,CASSKGARDNEQFF,TGTGCCAGTAGTAAGGGGGCTAGGGACAATGAGCAGTTCTTC
TRBV11-1,-,TRBJ2-1,-,CASSSVARPEQFF,TGTGCCAGCAGCTCGGTAGCGCGCCCTGAGCAGTTCTTC
TRBV18,TRBD1,TRBJ1-3,few,CASSPRPGQVSSGNTIYF,TGTGCCAGCTCACCACGGCCGGGACAGGTAAGCTCTGGAAACACCATATATTTT
TRBV5-5,TRBD1,TRBJ2-7,-,CASSLVPDRSYEQYF,TGTGCCAGCAGCTTAGTTCCGGACAGGAGTTACGAGCAGTACTTC
TRBV7-3,TRBD2,TRBJ2-3,-,CASSLNAGVITDTQYF,TGTGCCAGCAGCTTAAATGCGGGAGTAATCACAGATACGCAGTATTTT
TRBV9,-,TRBJ2-1,-,CASSVVGGGREQFF,TGTGCCAGCAGCGTAGTTGGGGGAGGTAGAGAGCAGTTCTTC
TRBV27,TRBD2,TRBJ2-1,-,CASSFGTSGDEQFF,TGTGCCAGCAGTTTTGGGACTAGCGGGGATGAGCAGTTCTTC
TRBV30,TRBD1,TRBJ1-6,few,CAWDREGSPLHF,TGTGCCTGGGACAGGGAGGGATCACCCCTCCACTTT
TRBV7-8,TRBD1,TRBJ1-1,-,CASIPTGQANTEAFF,TGTGCCAGCATCCCTACCGGACAGGCGAATACTGAAGCTTTCTTT
TRBV19,-,TRBJ2-1,-,CASSITAGHSYNEQFF,TGTGCCAGTAGTATCACGGCCGGTCACTCCTACAATGAGCAGTTCTTC
TRBV18,-,TRBJ1-4,-,CASSPRAHDTATNEKLFF,TGTGCCAGCTCACCTCGGGCACACGACACAGCAACTAATGAAAAACTGTTTTTT
TRBV4-2,-,TRBJ2-1,many,CASSLVPEAYNEQFF,TGTGCCAGCAGCTTAGTTCCAGAGGCCTACAATGAGCAGTTCTTC
TRBV28,-,TRBJ1-5,-,CASSLGGAGRHQPQHF,TGTGCCAGCAGTTTAGGTGGGGCAGGGCGGCATCAGCCCCAGCATTTT
TRBV5-1,-,TRBJ2-5,many,CASSSQGGETQYF,TGCGCCAGCAGCTCTCAGGGGGGAGAGACCCAGTACTTC
TRBV6-5,TRBD2,TRBJ2-3,once,CASRIWTSGADTQYF,TGTGCCAGCAGGATATGGACTAGCGGGGCAGATACGCAGTATTTT
TRBV2,TRBD2,TRBJ2-3,-,CASSEREGLTQYF,TGTGCCAGCAGTGAGCGGGAGGGCCTTACGCAGTATTTT
TRBV4-1,-,TRBJ2-7,-,CASSRGAVYEQYF,TGCGCCAGCAGCCGCGGCGCGGTCTACGAGCAGTACTTC